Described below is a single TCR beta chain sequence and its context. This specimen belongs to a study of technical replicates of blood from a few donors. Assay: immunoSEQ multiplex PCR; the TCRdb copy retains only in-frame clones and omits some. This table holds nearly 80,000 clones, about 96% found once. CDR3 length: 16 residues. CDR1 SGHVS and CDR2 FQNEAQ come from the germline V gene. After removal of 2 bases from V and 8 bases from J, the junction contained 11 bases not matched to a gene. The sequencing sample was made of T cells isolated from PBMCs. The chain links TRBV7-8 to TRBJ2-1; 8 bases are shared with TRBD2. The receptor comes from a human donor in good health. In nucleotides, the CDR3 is TGTGCCAGCAGCTTATATTGGGGGCGGGAGGTTTATGAGCAGTTCTTC. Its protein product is CASSLYWGREVYEQFF.